The rows below give T cell receptor beta chains drawn from one sample of a study of T cell repertoires in cytomegalovirus infection. Antigens of these TCRs are unknown. TCRdb recomputed calls from the reads with MiXCR, one row per CDR3 protein. The table lists some 560,000 distinct CDR3 sequences, about 40% of them singletons. Source: cultured PBMCs, taken from culture after CMV antigen stimulation. These receptors came from a human donor in good health (CMV status not recorded). Some clones in this sample may be carry-over from other donors' samples. Both conserved end residues are part of each CDR3. Each record gives: clone size, J gene, V gene, D gene, CDR3 protein, CDR3 DNA. The D gene is left open where the match is weak. Size is omitted from some rows. Given values are once, few, many or a class for expanded clones.

few TRBJ2-1 TRBV12-3/TRBV12-4 . CASTNTPEGYNEQFF TGTGCCAGCACCAATACTCCCGAGGGTTACAATGAGCAGTTCTTC
few TRBJ2-1 TRBV6-5 TRBD2 CASSSRLAGGYEQFF TGTGCCAGCAGTTCCCGACTAGCGGGAGGTTATGAGCAGTTCTTC
. TRBJ2-1 TRBV20-1 TRBD2 CSARDMALAVNYNEQFF TGCAGTGCTAGAGATATGGCCCTAGCGGTTAATTACAATGAGCAGTTCTTC
. TRBJ2-5 TRBV12-3/TRBV12-4 TRBD2 CASKASGGAQETQYF TGTGCCAGCAAAGCTAGCGGGGGGGCTCAAGAGACCCAGTACTTC
. TRBJ2-7 TRBV7-6 . CASSLMGRGWSSYEQYF TGTGCCAGCAGCTTAATGGGTCGCGGGTGGAGCTCCTACGAGCAGTACTTC
many TRBJ2-6 TRBV11-2 . CASSSWAGTVTGANVLTF TGTGCCAGCAGCTCCTGGGCGGGTACGGTGACTGGGGCCAACGTCCTGACTTTC
few TRBJ2-5 TRBV7-2 . CASSLRVYQETQYF TGTGCCAGCAGCTTAAGGGTCTACCAAGAGACCCAGTACTTC
many TRBJ1-1 TRBV7-2 . CASSLAPRGNTEAFF TGTGCCAGCAGCTTAGCGCCCAGGGGGAACACTGAAGCTTTCTTT
few TRBJ1-6 TRBV5-1 . CASSQMTLGDSPLHF TGCGCCAGCAGCCAAATGACCCTTGGGGATTCACCCCTCCACTTT
. TRBJ1-4 TRBV29-1 . CSVVIGIHNEKLFF TGCAGCGTTGTTATAGGGATCCATAATGAAAAACTGTTTTTT
. TRBJ2-1 TRBV6-2/TRBV6-3 . CASSYDSPTYNEQFF TGTGCCAGCAGTTACGACAGTCCGACCTACAATGAGCAGTTCTTC
. TRBJ1-5 TRBV19 . CASSAPGQPQHF TGTGCCAGTAGTGCGCCGGGTCAGCCCCAGCATTTT
many TRBJ2-2 TRBV7-2 . CASSPRMGAESGELFF TGTGCCAGCAGCCCCAGAATGGGGGCGGAGTCCGGGGAGCTGTTTTTT
few TRBJ2-5 TRBV12-3/TRBV12-4 TRBD2 CASSRLAEETQYF TGTGCCAGCAGCCGACTAGCGGAAGAGACCCAGTACTTC